This TCR beta chain is from a study of T-cell memory formation after mild COVID-19. Study-level results: Pre-infection memory contained some responding clones, which suggested that cross-reactive memory had joined.

V trimming: 3 bases; J trimming: 8 bases; junction bases outside the gene matches: 4. The CDR3 runs to 13 residues. Germline V gene sequence: CDR1 KGHSH, CDR2 LQKENI. After 5'RACE with constant-segment primers, TCR alpha and TCR beta cDNA libraries carrying sample barcodes and UMIs were obtained. TCRdb redid the calling of the 5' RACE reads with MiXCR, one entry per CDR3 protein. The sample has roughly 300,000 distinct CDR3 sequences, roughly an eighth seen once. This clonotype appeared many times. Its antigen remains unidentified. Specimen: PBMCs or a T cell subset sorted from them (not recorded which). The TCR originated in a young man who had mild COVID-19 (a few samples of this study predate the infection). Cell type and time point are not known. The rearrangement uses TRBV18 and TRBJ2-1; TRBD1 agrees at 7 bases. This CDR3 is CASSPGTEYEQFF. Written as DNA, the CDR3 is TGTGCCAGCTCACCCGGGACAGAATATGAGCAGTTCTTC.